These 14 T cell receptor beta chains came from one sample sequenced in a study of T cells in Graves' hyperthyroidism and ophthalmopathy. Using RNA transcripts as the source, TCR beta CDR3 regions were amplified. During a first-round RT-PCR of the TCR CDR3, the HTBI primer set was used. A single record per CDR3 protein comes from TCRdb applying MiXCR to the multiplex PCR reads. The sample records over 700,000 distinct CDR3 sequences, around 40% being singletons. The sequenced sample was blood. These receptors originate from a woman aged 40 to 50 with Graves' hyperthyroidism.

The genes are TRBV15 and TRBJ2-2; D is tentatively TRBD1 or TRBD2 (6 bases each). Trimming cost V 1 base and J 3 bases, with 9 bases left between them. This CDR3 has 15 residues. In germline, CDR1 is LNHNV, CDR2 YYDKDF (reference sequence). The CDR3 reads CATSRGGADTGELFF. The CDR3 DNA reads TGTGCCACCAGCAGAGGGGGGGCAGACACCGGGGAGCTGTTTTTT.

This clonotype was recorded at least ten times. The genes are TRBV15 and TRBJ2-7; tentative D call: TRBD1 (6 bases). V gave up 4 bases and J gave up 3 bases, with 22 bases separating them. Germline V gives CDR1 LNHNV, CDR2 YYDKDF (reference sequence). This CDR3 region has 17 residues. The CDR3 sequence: CATSKTLGGLLNYEQYF. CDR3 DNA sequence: TGTGCCACCAGCAAAACCCTAGGGGGTCTCCTAAACTACGAGCAGTACTTC.

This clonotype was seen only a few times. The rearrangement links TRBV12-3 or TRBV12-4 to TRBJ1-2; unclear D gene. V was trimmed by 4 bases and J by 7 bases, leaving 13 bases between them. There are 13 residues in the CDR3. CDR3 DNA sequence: TGTGCCAGCAGTTCGAGGGATCCGGGTGGCTACACCTTC. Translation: CASSSRDPGGYTF.

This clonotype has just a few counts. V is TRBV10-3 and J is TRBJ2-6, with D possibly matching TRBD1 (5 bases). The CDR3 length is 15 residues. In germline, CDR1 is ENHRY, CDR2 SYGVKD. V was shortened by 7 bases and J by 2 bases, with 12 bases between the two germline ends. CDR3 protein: CAINQGAAGANVLTF. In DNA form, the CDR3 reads TGTGCCATCAACCAGGGCGCCGCTGGGGCCAACGTCCTGACTTTC.

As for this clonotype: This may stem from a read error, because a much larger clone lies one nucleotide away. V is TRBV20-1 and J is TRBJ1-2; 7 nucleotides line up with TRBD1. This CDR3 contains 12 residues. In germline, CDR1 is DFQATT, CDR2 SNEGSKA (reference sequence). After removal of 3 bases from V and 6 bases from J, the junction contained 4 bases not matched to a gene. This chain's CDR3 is CSARTTGDGYTF. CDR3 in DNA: TGCAGTGCTAGGACCACAGGGGATGGCTACACCTTC.

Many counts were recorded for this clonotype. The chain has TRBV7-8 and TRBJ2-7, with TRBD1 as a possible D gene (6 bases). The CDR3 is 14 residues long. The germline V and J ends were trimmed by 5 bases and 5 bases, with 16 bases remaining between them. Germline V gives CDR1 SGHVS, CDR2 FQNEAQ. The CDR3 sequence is CASSGYREDNEQYF. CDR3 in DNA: TGTGCCAGCAGCGGCTACAGGGAAGACAACGAGCAGTACTTC.

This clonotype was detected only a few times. The CDR3 protein is CASSQGGSRGSYF. The DNA for the CDR3 is TGTGCCAGCAGCCAAGGGGGTAGCAGGGGCTCGTACTTC. This chain uses TRBV7-2 with TRBJ2-5; perhaps TRBD1 as D (6 bases). The CDR3 has 13 amino acids. V lost 5 bases to trimming and J lost 13 bases, with 20 bases between them. Germline V gene lookup returns CDR1 SGHTA and CDR2 FQGNSA.

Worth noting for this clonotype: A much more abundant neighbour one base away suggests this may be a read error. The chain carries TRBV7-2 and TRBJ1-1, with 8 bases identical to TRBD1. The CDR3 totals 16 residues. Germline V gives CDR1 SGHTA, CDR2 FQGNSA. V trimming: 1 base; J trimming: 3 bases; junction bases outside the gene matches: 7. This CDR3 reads CASSLGDRRADTEAFF. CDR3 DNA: TGTGCCAGCAGCTTAGGGGACAGGAGAGCGGACACTGAAGCTTTCTTT.

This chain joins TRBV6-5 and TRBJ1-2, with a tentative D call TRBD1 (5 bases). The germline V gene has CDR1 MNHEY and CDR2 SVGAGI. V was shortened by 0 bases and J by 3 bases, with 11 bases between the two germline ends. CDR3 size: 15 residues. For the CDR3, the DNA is TGTGCCAGCAGTTACTCTTCAGGGTGGTACTATGGCTACACCTTC. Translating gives CASSYSSGWYYGYTF.

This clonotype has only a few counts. DNA for the CDR3: TGTGCCAGCAGCCGCGCCACGGCGCTTAACTATGGCTACACCTTC. Translated: CASSRATALNYGYTF. The chain joins TRBV11-2 to TRBJ1-2; no firm D call. The germline V and J ends were trimmed by 5 bases and 1 base, with 14 bases remaining between them. Germline V gene data show CDR1 as SGHAT and CDR2 as FQNNGV. The CDR3 length is 15 residues. Full variable domain (remainder filled in from reference TRBV11-2 and TRBJ1-2): EAGVAQSPRYKIIEKRQSVAFWCNPISGHATLYWYQQILGQGPKLLIQFQNNGVVDDSQLPKDRFSAERLKGVDSTLKIQPAKLEDSAVYLCASSRATALNYGYTFGSGTRLTVV.

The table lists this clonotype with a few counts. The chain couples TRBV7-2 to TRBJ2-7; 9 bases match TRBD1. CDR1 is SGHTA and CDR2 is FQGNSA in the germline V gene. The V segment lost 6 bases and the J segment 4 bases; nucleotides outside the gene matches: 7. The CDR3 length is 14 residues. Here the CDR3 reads CASRPGTGLYEQYF. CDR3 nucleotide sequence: TGTGCCAGCAGGCCCGGGACAGGGCTATACGAGCAGTACTTC.

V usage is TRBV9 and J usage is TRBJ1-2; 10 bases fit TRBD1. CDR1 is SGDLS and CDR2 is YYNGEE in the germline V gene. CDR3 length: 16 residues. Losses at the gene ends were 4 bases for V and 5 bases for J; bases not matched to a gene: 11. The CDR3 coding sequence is TGTGCCAGCAGCCAAGATGGGGGGACAGGGGTATATGGCTACACCTTC. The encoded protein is CASSQDGGTGVYGYTF.

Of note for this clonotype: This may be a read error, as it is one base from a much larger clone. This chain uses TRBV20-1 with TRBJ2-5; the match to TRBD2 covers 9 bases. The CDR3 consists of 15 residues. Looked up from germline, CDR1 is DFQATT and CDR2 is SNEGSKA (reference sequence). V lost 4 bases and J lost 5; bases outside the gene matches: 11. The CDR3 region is CSATIPGLAIETQYF. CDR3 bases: TGCAGTGCTACGATACCGGGACTAGCTATCGAGACCCAGTACTTC.

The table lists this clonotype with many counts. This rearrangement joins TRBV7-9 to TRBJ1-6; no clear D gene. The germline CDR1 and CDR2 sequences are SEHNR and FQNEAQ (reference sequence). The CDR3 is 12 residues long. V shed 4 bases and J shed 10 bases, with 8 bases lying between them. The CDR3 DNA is TGTGCCAGCAGCTCCTCCGGATCACCCCTCCACTTT. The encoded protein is CASSSSGSPLHF.